This TCR beta chain was identified during a study of yellow fever vaccine responses in identical twins. TCRdb passed the RT-PCR reads through MiXCR, listing each CDR3 protein once. The table lists 8,300 or so distinct CDR3 sequences, approximately 88% of them singletons. The CDR3 has 13 residues. CDR1 is KGHSH, CDR2 LQKENI, per germline. With 3 bases clipped from V and 8 bases from J, the junction kept 0 bases outside the gene matches. General observations from the study: Reported findings indicate that twins' vaccine T cell responses seemed partially convergent, partially personalized.

As concerns this clonotype: Antigen specificity is unknown.

The sequence came from a woman younger than 35 who received the yellow fever vaccine. The chain uses TRBV18 and TRBJ1-6, with 8 bases that match TRBD1. The sequenced sample was T cells from blood (PBMCs), unsorted or a sorted subset (not recorded which), obtained before or after yellow fever vaccination (not recorded which). The CDR3 DNA reads TGTGCCAGCTCACCGGACAGGGATTCACCCCTCCACTTT. Translated: CASSPDRDSPLHF.